Listed here are 26 T cell receptor beta chains from one sample, sequenced in a study of regulatory T cells in long-lasting Graves disease. Both iRepertoire HTBI primers and Arm-PCR of CDR3 regions were used to build the TCR beta libraries. MiXCR, applied by TCRdb to the multiplex PCR reads, yields one record per CDR3 protein. The table has roughly 300,000 distinct CDR3 sequences, about 20% seen once; the top ten hold less than 30%. Specified time point: persistent/refractory GD, antithyroid drugs over 5 years with positive TRAb. PBMC-derived RNA was used for the TCR library. Here the sequenced sample was peripheral blood mononuclear cells (PBMCs), taken when the disease was refractory, from a patient treated with antithyroid drugs. These receptors all stem from a female donor with Graves disease.

J is TRBJ2-7 and V is TRBV20-1; 8 bases are a match to TRBD1. With 0 bases clipped from V and 9 bases from J, the junction kept 13 bases outside the gene matches. The germline V gene encodes CDR1 DFQATT and CDR2 SNEGSKA (reference sequence). CDR3 length: 15 amino acids. As DNA, the CDR3 is TGCAGTGCTAGAGATCCAGGACAGGGCGCCCGTGGGCAGTACTTC. Translation gives CSARDPGQGARGQYF.

The rearrangement uses TRBV27 and TRBJ2-7; 10 nucleotides line up with TRBD2. The CDR3 loop spans 17 amino acids. Germline assignment: CDR1 MNHEY and CDR2 SMNVEV (reference sequence). The J segment lost 6 bases and the V segment lost 4 bases, leaving 15 bases of the junction unmatched. CDR3 protein: CASSSAWRGLAYSEQYF. CDR3 nucleotides: TGTGCCAGCAGTTCCGCGTGGAGGGGACTAGCGTATAGCGAGCAGTACTTC.

The J gene is TRBJ1-2, the V gene TRBV27; 7 bases align to TRBD1. This CDR3 comprises 15 residues. J gave up 4 bases and V 6 bases, and 11 bases lay outside the gene matches. Germline V gene lookup returns CDR1 MNHEY and CDR2 SMNVEV (reference sequence). This CDR3 reads CASSPTTTGAYGYTF. The CDR3 region has the DNA TGTGCCAGCAGCCCCACTACCACAGGGGCCTATGGCTACACCTTC.

This clonotype was seen a handful of times. The chain couples TRBV6-2 or TRBV6-3 to TRBJ1-3, with D uncertain. The CDR3 totals 13 residues. Looked up from germline, CDR1 is MNHEY and CDR2 is SVGEGT. Trimming pared 6 bases from V and 1 base from J, leaving 7 bases between. The CDR3 DNA reads as TGTGCCAGCAGCGTCCGTTCTGGAAACACCATATATTTT. Residues: CASSVRSGNTIYF.

This clonotype was detected a few times. The rearrangement links TRBV7-2 to TRBJ2-2; D ambiguous. This CDR3 is built from 15 residues. Germline-derived CDR1 and CDR2 are SGHTA and FQGNSA. V was shortened by 0 bases and J by 3 bases, with 8 bases between the two germline ends. CDR3 residues: CASSLASWHTGELFF. For the CDR3, the DNA is TGTGCCAGCAGCTTAGCCTCGTGGCACACCGGGGAGCTGTTTTTT.

This clonotype was counted many times. The chain has TRBV28 and TRBJ2-7; D perhaps matches TRBD1 (5 bases). Germline CDR1 reads MDHEN; CDR2 reads SYDVKM. There are 16 residues in the CDR3. Trimming stripped 3 bases from V and 6 bases from J, with 21 bases between. The CDR3 is CASSFGLRQRVGEQYF. As DNA, the CDR3 is TGTGCCAGCAGTTTTGGTTTACGACAGCGAGTAGGCGAGCAGTACTTC.

There are many counts of this clonotype. V is TRBV12-3 or TRBV12-4 and J is TRBJ1-4; TRBD1 is a possible D gene (6 bases). Trimming cost V 3 bases and J 4 bases, with 12 bases left between them. This CDR3 spans 15 amino acids. CDR3 protein: CASSFGGAGNEKLFF. In DNA, the CDR3 is TGTGCCAGCAGTTTTGGGGGCGCGGGTAATGAAAAACTGTTTTTT.

The chain's CDR3 is CASSTTGTSGRATYNEQFF. For the CDR3, the DNA is TGTGCCAGCAGCACGACCGGGACTAGCGGGAGGGCCACCTACAATGAGCAGTTCTTC. This rearrangement joins TRBV28 to TRBJ2-1, with 16 bases matching TRBD2. The CDR3 length is 19 residues. After removal of 6 bases from V and 2 bases from J, the junction contained 10 bases not matched to a gene. Per the germline V gene, CDR1 is MDHEN and CDR2 is SYDVKM.

This clonotype was recorded many times. CDR3: CASRQQGAGVYGYTF. In DNA form, the CDR3 reads TGTGCCAGCAGACAACAGGGGGCGGGTGTGTATGGCTACACCTTC. This sequence joins TRBV28 and TRBJ1-2; TRBD1 aligns across 9 bases. Per the germline V gene, CDR1 is MDHEN and CDR2 is SYDVKM. This CDR3 has 15 amino acids. The junction had 10 bases not matched to a gene; V was cut back by 6 bases and J by 5 bases.

CDR3 bases: TGTGCCAGCAGCCCGGGACGGTTCACCGGGGAGCTGTTTTTT. Translation: CASSPGRFTGELFF. The rearrangement uses TRBV12-3 or TRBV12-4 and TRBJ2-2; tentatively, D is TRBD1 or TRBD2 (5 bases each). This CDR3 is 14 amino acids long. Trimming took 6 bases from V and 4 from J, leaving 12 bases between them.

This clonotype was seen many times. The chain uses TRBV7-8 and TRBJ1-1; D is ambiguous. This CDR3 is 14 amino acids long. The germline V and J ends were trimmed by 3 bases and 2 bases, with 10 bases remaining between them. Germline lookup yields CDR1 SGHVS and CDR2 FQNEAQ. As DNA, the CDR3 is TGTGCCAGCAGCTTCCTAGACATAAACACTGAAGCTTTCTTT. Translating gives CASSFLDINTEAFF.

This clonotype was counted a single time. This chain links TRBV5-5 with TRBJ2-3; no firm D call. This CDR3 comprises 15 residues. Germline assignment: CDR1 SGHKS and CDR2 YYEKEE (reference sequence). The V end was cut by 3 bases, the J end by 4 bases, with 15 bases between. As DNA, the CDR3 is TGTGCCAGCAGCTCAATGAGGCCAAGATCAGATACGCAGTATTTT. As protein: CASSSMRPRSDTQYF.

This clonotype turned up a few times. V gene TRBV10-3 combines with J gene TRBJ1-1; weak D call: TRBD1 (6 bases). This CDR3 is built from 13 residues. The germline V and J ends were trimmed by 4 bases and 7 bases, with 13 bases remaining between them. The germline CDR1 and CDR2 sequences are ENHRY and SYGVKD. The CDR3 DNA follows: TGTGCCATCAGTGGGGGGACATACTTTGAAGCTTTCTTT. Translating gives CAISGGTYFEAFF.

This clonotype was seen a handful of times. The chain is built from TRBV20-1 and TRBJ1-5; 7 bases align to TRBD1. With V trimmed by 0 bases and J by 7 bases, 3 bases remained unmatched. The CDR3 spans 13 residues. Germline V lookup: CDR1 DFQATT, CDR2 SNEGSKA (reference sequence). The CDR3 loop is CSARDTGEQPQHF. As DNA, the CDR3 is TGCAGTGCTAGAGATACAGGGGAACAGCCCCAGCATTTT.

There are many counts of this clonotype. The chain is built from TRBV7-9 and TRBJ2-5; possibly TRBD2 for D (5 bases). This CDR3 contains 14 residues. CDR1 and CDR2 (germline): SEHNR, FQNEAQ (reference sequence). V lost 1 base to trimming and J lost 4 bases, with 10 bases between them. CDR3 DNA sequence: TGTGCCAGCAGCTTAGTGAGGGAGCGAGAGACCCAGTACTTC. Translated: CASSLVRERETQYF.

At least ten counts were recorded for this clonotype. V usage is TRBV29-1 and J usage is TRBJ1-1; 7 positions agree with TRBD1. The V gene end was trimmed by 4 bases and the J gene end by 1 base; junction bases not matched to a gene: 9. The CDR3 contains 15 residues. Germline lookup yields CDR1 SQVTM and CDR2 ANQGSEA. In nucleotides, the CDR3 is TGCAGCGTTGGTGGGGGACAGCCGACGAACACTGAAGCTTTCTTT. It is translated as CSVGGGQPTNTEAFF.

This clonotype appeared a single time. The V call is TRBV12-3 or TRBV12-4, the J call TRBJ2-1; unclear D gene. The CDR3 runs to 15 residues. V was pared by 0 bases and J by 6 bases, with 12 bases between. The CDR3 sequence: CASSLAYLSINEQFF. DNA for the CDR3: TGTGCCAGCAGTTTAGCGTATCTTAGTATCAATGAGCAGTTCTTC.

In its sample, this clonotype was seen a few times. The genes are TRBV29-1 and TRBJ1-1; D is ambiguous. This CDR3 comprises 13 residues. In germline, CDR1 is SQVTM, CDR2 ANQGSEA. V dropped 5 bases and J dropped 1 base, with 11 bases sitting between them. The CDR3 protein is CSVRGRSNTEAFF. Written as DNA, the CDR3 is TGCAGCGTTCGCGGACGGTCGAACACTGAAGCTTTCTTT.

Comment on this clonotype: A read error is possible here, since a much larger clone lies one base away. V usage is TRBV12-3 or TRBV12-4 and J usage is TRBJ1-4; 7 bases are shared with TRBD1. This CDR3 is 14 amino acids long. After removal of 8 bases from V and 5 bases from J, the junction contained 8 bases not matched to a gene. The CDR3 loop is CASGKGQNNEKLFF. In DNA, the CDR3 is TGTGCCAGCGGCAAGGGACAGAACAATGAAAAACTGTTTTTT.

This clonotype came up a few times. V is TRBV5-4 and J is TRBJ2-7, with a possible D match to TRBD2 (5 bases). This CDR3 is built from 13 residues. Looked up from germline, CDR1 is SGHNT and CDR2 is YYREEE (reference sequence). Trimming stripped 3 bases from V and 7 bases from J, with 14 bases between. CDR3 protein: CASSSDSTGEQYF. Here the CDR3 DNA reads TGTGCCAGCAGCTCGGACTCGACTGGTGAGCAGTACTTC.

This clonotype has only one observation. The J gene is TRBJ2-6, the V gene TRBV11-1; D ambiguous. The CDR3 sequence is 15 residues long. CDR1 and CDR2 from the germline V gene are SGHAT and FQDESV (reference sequence). V gave up 4 bases and J gave up 4 bases, with 11 bases separating them. DNA for the CDR3: TGTGCCAGCAGCTCCCGGCCGTCCGGGGCCAACGTCCTGACTTTC. Amino acids: CASSSRPSGANVLTF.

This clonotype was detected ten times or more. This chain uses TRBV2 with TRBJ1-5; TRBD1 agrees at 8 bases. The germline V gene encodes CDR1 SNHLY and CDR2 FYNNEI. CDR3 length: 13 residues. Trimming removed 7 bases from V and 4 bases from J; junction bases left unmatched: 3. This CDR3 is CASTGGVNQPQHF. DNA of the CDR3: TGTGCCAGCACAGGGGGCGTAAATCAGCCCCAGCATTTT.

J is TRBJ2-5 and V is TRBV19; D not resolved. Per the germline V gene, CDR1 is LNHDA and CDR2 is SQIVND (reference sequence). The V gene lost 3 bases and the J gene lost 1 base, with 6 bases spanning the gap. The CDR3 totals 13 residues. This chain's CDR3 is CASSITSQETQYF. CDR3 in DNA: TGTGCCAGTAGTATCACGAGCCAAGAGACCCAGTACTTC. Full variable domain (rest looked up from reference TRBV19 and TRBJ2-5): DGGITQSPKYLFRKEGQNVTLSCEQNLNHDAMYWYRQDPGQGLRLIYYSQIVNDFQKGDIAEGYSVSREKKESFPLTVTSAQKNPTAFYLCASSITSQETQYFGPGTRLLVL.

As concerns this clonotype: With a much larger clone just one base away, this may be a read error. The chain carries TRBV6-2 or TRBV6-3 and TRBJ1-4; TRBD1 matches at 9 bases. Trimming removed 5 bases from V and 0 bases from J; junction bases left unmatched: 4. The germline CDR1 and CDR2 sequences are MNHEY and SVGEGT. The CDR3 has 16 amino acids. Written as DNA, the CDR3 is TGTGCCAGCAGTCAGGACAGGGGTGCAACTAATGAAAAACTGTTTTTT. Translation: CASSQDRGATNEKLFF.

At least ten counts were recorded for this clonotype. The V and J genes are TRBV6-1 and TRBJ2-2; D may be TRBD1 (6 bases). This CDR3 has 13 amino acids. Germline CDR1 is MNHNS and CDR2 is SASEGT. With 7 bases removed from V and 1 base from J, the gap between germline ends came to 7 bases. CDR3 residues: CASKTGNTGELFF. CDR3 nucleotides: TGTGCCAGCAAGACAGGGAACACCGGGGAGCTGTTTTTT.

The chain links TRBV7-2 to TRBJ2-2; 11 nucleotides align to TRBD1. Germline V CDR1 and CDR2: SGHTA, FQGNSA. The CDR3 totals 16 residues. J was trimmed by 1 base and V by 4 bases; bases with no gene match: 2. This CDR3 is CASSWGQGGNTGELFF. The DNA of the CDR3 is TGTGCCAGCAGCTGGGGACAGGGGGGGAACACCGGGGAGCTGTTTTTT.